This TCR beta chain was recovered during a study of blood T cell repertoires in COVID-19 (TCRdb year 2020). The study in broad terms: Samples covering the acute and convalescent phases of COVID-19 were provided by collaborators in the United States, Italy and Spain. Where available, HLA class I and class II types were taken from metadata supplied by the sample provider and were not determined by assay-based typing. The dataset comprised deeply sampled blood TCRbeta repertoires from subjects exposed to, actively infected with, or recovered from COVID-19. Samples were obtained from the ongoing ImmuneRACE study (first 160 participants) and from 1,254 subjects provided by 6 global collaborators. The material from the prospective study consisted of cDNA or gDNA derived from T cells, B-cell-depleted T cells, or PBMCs. The sample metadata nearly always contained a de-identified subject ID, COVID-19 status, age in years and sex. The repertoires were made available in a free public database intended to serve as a resource for research on the immune response to SARS-CoV-2. The paper's findings and limits, for the study overall: Clinical and demographic metadata were provided uncurated, with the amount varying by source and participant.

V is shortened by 8 bases, J by 6 bases, and the region joining them spans 21 bases. Including cysteine and phenylalanine, the CDR3 has 14 amino acids. Kept here is only the CDR3 DNA, which spans 42 bases and is read in frame from base 1. Sequences SGHRS (CDR1) and YFSETQ (CDR2) are obtained from the germline V gene. Each collaborating institution followed its own protocols to collect whole blood in K2EDTA tubes. Collaborator samples were shipped for TCRbeta analysis as frozen whole blood, isolated PBMCs, or DNA extracted from either sample type. TCRbeta CDR3 regions were amplified from genomic DNA by means of the immunoSEQ Assay, a bias-controlled multiplex PCR. From the authors' description of their analysis: The number of nucleated cells in each sample was estimated from the amplification of reference gene primers within the assay. To quantify the absolute abundance of each unique TCRbeta CDR3 rearrangement, sequence reads were collapsed and filtered. Productive Simpson clonality was computed per sample as the square root of Simpson's diversity index over productive rearrangements. TCRdb's version of the immuneACCESS table is confined to in-frame rearrangements and falls short of the full clone set. An unresolved V gene accounts for under half of the shortfall where checked; the remainder is of unknown origin. V, J and clone size are those of that table, while D and trimming were read from the DNA. The sample includes around 210,000 clones, with 88% observed a single time. The top ten clonotypes cover around 1.5% of the sample.

About this clone itself: Its antigen is not yet known. No quality values exist for individual bases; no much larger clone is one base distant.

Sequencing was carried out using peripheral blood. The receptor was isolated from a man between 18 and 35 years old with active or convalescent COVID-19. Recombination connected TRBV5-1 to TRBJ2-7; TRBD1 could be the D gene, as 6 bases match. The sequenced DNA: TGCGCCAGTCCTAAGGACAGTAATATGTCCGAGCAGTACTTC. Protein translation: CASPKDSNMSEQYF.